The rows below give T cell receptor beta chains drawn from one sample of a study of vaccination effects on CD4 cells after COVID-19. Here immunoSEQ multiplex PCR was the method, and the copy in TCRdb shows in-frame clones only, minus some. The sample lists 30,000 to 40,000 clones; 72% were seen once. The antigens of these receptors remain unknown. The sample consisted of CD4+ T cells from PBMCs cultured with HCoV-229E spike peptides, taken after COVID-19 vaccination. These receptors were collected from a human donor who received a COVID-19 vaccine. Each CDR3 is given with its conserved first and last residue. D genes are given only for firm matches. Where a row states a size, it is once, few, many or the class of an expanded clone; other rows omit it.

V gene	clone size	J gene	D gene	CDR3 DNA	CDR3 protein
TRBV19	NA	TRBJ1-2	TRBD1	TGTGCCAGTACCCGAGGGGGCGCGGGGGGTGGCTACACCTTC	CASTRGGAGGGYTF
TRBV6-5	NA	TRBJ2-7	TRBD1	TGTGCCAGCAGTACAACAGGGGCTACCTACGAGCAGTACTTC	CASSTTGATYEQYF
TRBV10-3	NA	TRBJ2-7	NA	TGTGCCATCAGTGAGGGCAGGGGAGGCGGGTACGAGCAGTACTTC	CAISEGRGGGYEQYF
TRBV15	NA	TRBJ1-4	NA	TGTGCCACCAGGGGAACAACTAATGAAAAACTGTTTTTT	CATRGTTNEKLFF
TRBV2	NA	TRBJ2-1	TRBD2	TGTGCCAGCAGTGGACTAGCGGGTAGAAATGAGCAGTTCTTC	CASSGLAGRNEQFF
TRBV9	NA	TRBJ2-6	NA	TGTGCCAGCAGCTTGTATTCTGGGGCCAACGTCCTGACTTTC	CASSLYSGANVLTF
TRBV19	few	TRBJ2-2	NA	TGTGCCAGTAGGCCCACAGGGGGGGGCACCGGGGAGCTGTTTTTT	CASRPTGGGTGELFF
TRBV19	NA	TRBJ1-4	NA	TGTGCCAGTAGGGCCCTACAAGGGGAAAAACTGTTTTTT	CASRALQGEKLFF
TRBV19	NA	TRBJ2-3	NA	TGTGCCAGTAGTATGGCAGGGGTGTTTGCAGATACGCAGTATTTT	CASSMAGVFADTQYF
TRBV6-5	NA	TRBJ2-7	TRBD2	TGTGCCAGCAGACGGGGGGAGGGTCACTACGAGCAGTACTTC	CASRRGEGHYEQYF
TRBV5-1	NA	TRBJ1-2	NA	TGCGCCAGCAGCTTGGATTACTATGGCTACACCTTC	CASSLDYYGYTF
TRBV5-4	NA	TRBJ2-6	NA	TGTGCCAGCAGCTTGGAAGGGGTCTCTGGGGCCAACGTCCTGACTTTC	CASSLEGVSGANVLTF
TRBV6-5	NA	TRBJ1-2	TRBD1	TGTGCCAGCAGCAGAATTTCCGGGACAGGGGAGGGCTACACCTTC	CASSRISGTGEGYTF
TRBV18	NA	TRBJ2-5	NA	TGTGCCAGCTCGGTGGGGGCGAACCAAGAGACCCAGTACTTC	CASSVGANQETQYF
TRBV5-4	NA	TRBJ2-5	TRBD2	TGTGCCAGCAGCCGGACTAGCGGGTCACAAGAGACCCAGTACTTC	CASSRTSGSQETQYF
TRBV27	NA	TRBJ2-5	NA	TGTGCCAGCAGTTTTACTCAGGGGGAGACCCAGTACTTC	CASSFTQGETQYF
TRBV10-2	NA	TRBJ1-4	NA	TGCGCCAGCAGTGATGTTTCCGGAGGTGAAAAACTGTTTTTT	CASSDVSGGEKLFF
TRBV5-1	few	TRBJ2-1	NA	TGCGCCAGCAGCTTTGGGCGGGGAGACAATGAGCAGTTCTTC	CASSFGRGDNEQFF
TRBV19	NA	TRBJ2-3	NA	TGTGCCAGTAGTATAATGGCAGGGGTAACAGATACGCAGTATTTT	CASSIMAGVTDTQYF
TRBV10-3	NA	TRBJ2-3	TRBD2	TGTGCCATCAGAGGGACTAGCGGGGGGGATACGCAGTATTTT	CAIRGTSGGDTQYF
TRBV6-5	NA	TRBJ2-1	NA	TGTGCCAGCAGTCCCCGGTCGTCCTACAATGAGCAGTTCTTC	CASSPRSSYNEQFF
TRBV27	once	TRBJ2-2	NA	TGTGCCAGCAGTCCCAGACAGTTAGATTCGGGGGAGCTGTTTTTT	CASSPRQLDSGELFF
TRBV4-1	NA	TRBJ2-1	TRBD2	TGCGCCAGCAGCCAAGTTACTAGCGGGGGCGGGGAGCAGTTCTTC	CASSQVTSGGGEQFF
TRBV21-1	NA	TRBJ2-2	NA	TGTGCCAGCAGCAAGAGCGGGGAAAACACCGGGGAGCTGTTTTTT	CASSKSGENTGELFF
TRBV19	few	TRBJ1-5	TRBD1	TGTGCCAGTAGTAGCCGTCAAGGGGGCCAGAGCAATCAGCCCCAGCATTTT	CASSSRQGGQSNQPQHF
TRBV5-1	NA	TRBJ2-5	TRBD2	TGCGCCAGCACCGTCCGCGGGGGCCAAGAGACCCAGTACTTC	CASTVRGGQETQYF
TRBV5-1	few	TRBJ1-2	TRBD1	TGCGCCAGCAGCCTACGGACAGGGGTCTATGGCTACACCTTC	CASSLRTGVYGYTF
TRBV27	NA	TRBJ2-7	NA	TGTGCCAGCAGTCAGGGGCCTACTTACGAGCAGTACTTC	CASSQGPTYEQYF
TRBV4-1	NA	TRBJ1-5	NA	TGCGCCAGCAGCCCTTCGGGGAGGGGAAGCAATCAGCCCCAGCATTTT	CASSPSGRGSNQPQHF
TRBV5-1	NA	TRBJ2-1	TRBD2	TGCGCCAGCAGCCTCCAGACTAGCGGGATCTACAATGAGCAGTTCTTC	CASSLQTSGIYNEQFF
TRBV11-2	NA	TRBJ2-7	TRBD2	TGTGCCAGCAGCTCCCGACTAGCGGGGGGACTCTACGAGCAGTACTTC	CASSSRLAGGLYEQYF
TRBV7-8	NA	TRBJ2-3	TRBD1	TGTGCCAGCAGACCTACCGGGACAGGGGGAGATACGCAGTATTTT	CASRPTGTGGDTQYF
TRBV2	NA	TRBJ1-3	NA	TGTGCCAGCAGACAGTCCTCTGGAAACACCATATATTTT	CASRQSSGNTIYF
TRBV5-1	NA	TRBJ1-6	NA	TGCGCCAGCAGCTTTGACCGGGGACCCTCACCCCTCCACTTT	CASSFDRGPSPLHF
TRBV30	NA	TRBJ1-6	NA	TGTGCCTGGACCGGGGGGGCCCGGTCTAGCTCCTATAATTCACCCCTCCACTTT	CAWTGGARSSSYNSPLHF
TRBV2	NA	TRBJ2-6	TRBD1	TGTGCCAGCAGTACAGGGGTTGGCGGGGCCAACGTCCTGACTTTC	CASSTGVGGANVLTF
TRBV29-1	NA	TRBJ2-1	NA	TGCAGCGTTGAACTCAGTTGGGCCTACAATGAGCAGTTCTTC	CSVELSWAYNEQFF
TRBV11-2	NA	TRBJ2-6	NA	TGTGCCAGCAGCTTAATGGAGTCTACTGGGGCCAACGTCCTGACTTTC	CASSLMESTGANVLTF
TRBV19	NA	TRBJ2-3	TRBD1	TGTGCCAGTAGTGTAGACAGGGCTACAGATACGCAGTATTTT	CASSVDRATDTQYF
TRBV7-2	NA	TRBJ2-1	TRBD2	TGTGCCAGCAGCACTTCTAGCGGGCCCTCCTACAATGAGCAGTTCTTC	CASSTSSGPSYNEQFF
TRBV2	NA	TRBJ2-6	TRBD1	TGTGCCAGCAGGGACAGGGGGCTAGATCAGTTCCCTGGGGCCAACGTCCTGACTTTC	CASRDRGLDQFPGANVLTF
TRBV19	NA	TRBJ2-7	TRBD1	TGTGCCACCAGACGGCAGGGGGAATCCTACGAGCAGTACTTC	CATRRQGESYEQYF
TRBV4-2	NA	TRBJ2-7	TRBD2	TGTGCCAGCAGCCAAGTCGGCGCTAGCGGCAACGAGCAGTACTTC	CASSQVGASGNEQYF
TRBV27	NA	TRBJ2-5	NA	TGTGCCAGCAGTTTATCGTCTGGGAGACAAGAGACCCAGTACTTC	CASSLSSGRQETQYF